This is a list of T cell receptor beta chains from one sample in a study of identical twins' blood T cells. TCRdb passed the 5' RACE reads through MiXCR, listing each CDR3 protein once. The data contain 350,000 to 450,000 distinct CDR3 sequences, about 28% of them singletons. The source material was PBMCs. These receptors were obtained from a woman between 18 and 50 years old in good health. CDR3s include the opening cysteine and the closing phenylalanine or tryptophan. D genes are given only for firm matches. The size entry is marked missing in some rows and otherwise reads once, few, many or a size class.

length: 15
size: few
J: TRBJ2-5
D: -
V: TRBV20-1
DNA: TGCAGTGCTAGGCTTAGTCGGGGGCCGGGAGAGACCCAGTACTTC
CDR3: CSARLSRGPGETQYF

length: 11
size: -
J: TRBJ1-1
D: -
V: TRBV29-1
DNA: TGCAGCGTTTCTGGGAGTCGTGAAGCTTTCTTT
CDR3: CSVSGSREAFF

length: 11
size: -
J: TRBJ2-7
D: -
V: TRBV20-1
DNA: TGCAGTTCCGCCTTCAATGACGAGCAGTACTTC
CDR3: CSSAFNDEQYF

length: 10
size: -
J: TRBJ2-1
D: -
V: TRBV10-2
DNA: TGCGCCAGCAGGGCTGGGGAGCAGTTCTTC
CDR3: CASRAGEQFF

length: 13
size: few
J: TRBJ1-3
D: -
V: TRBV20-1
DNA: TGCAGTGCTAGTCGGGACTCTGGAAACACCATATATTTT
CDR3: CSASRDSGNTIYF

length: 15
size: many
J: TRBJ1-2
D: -
V: TRBV10-3
DNA: TGTGCCATCAGTGAGTCGCGGGGGAGTAGCTATGGCTACACCTTC
CDR3: CAISESRGSSYGYTF

length: 14
size: few
J: TRBJ2-1
D: -
V: TRBV20-1
DNA: TGCAGTGCTAGAGAGGAAAGTCGTGGGGTTACTCAGTTCTTC
CDR3: CSAREESRGVTQFF

length: 14
size: -
J: TRBJ1-3
D: -
V: TRBV6-5
DNA: TGTGCCAGCAGTTATACGGGGTACGGAAACACCGTATATTTT
CDR3: CASSYTGYGNTVYF

length: 14
size: -
J: TRBJ1-1
D: TRBD1
V: TRBV11-2
DNA: TGTGCCAGCAGCTCAAAAACAGGGGAAACTGAAGCTTTCTTT
CDR3: CASSSKTGETEAFF

length: 14
size: few
J: TRBJ1-5
D: TRBD1
V: TRBV12-3/TRBV12-4
DNA: TGTGCCAGCAGATCCGACAGGGGCAATCAGCCCCAGCATTTT
CDR3: CASRSDRGNQPQHF

length: 14
size: once
J: TRBJ2-1
D: -
V: TRBV5-1
DNA: TGCGCCAGCAGCCCAGTACCGTCCTACAATGAGCAGTTCTTC
CDR3: CASSPVPSYNEQFF

length: 13
size: -
J: TRBJ2-1
D: TRBD2
V: TRBV10-3
DNA: TGTGCCATCAGTGCAGCGGGGGCCAATGAGCAGTTCTTC
CDR3: CAISAAGANEQFF

length: 12
size: few
J: TRBJ2-7
D: -
V: TRBV20-1
DNA: TGCAGTGCTAGAGGCAGGGTGTACGAGCAGTACTTC
CDR3: CSARGRVYEQYF

length: 18
size: once
J: TRBJ2-2
D: TRBD1
V: TRBV27
DNA: TGTGCCAGCAGTTTAGGTACAGGGGGCCAGGGGAACACCGGGGAGCGGTTTTTT
CDR3: CASSLGTGGQGNTGERFF

length: 16
size: few
J: TRBJ2-7
D: -
V: TRBV2
DNA: TGTGCCAGCAGTGAAGAGCTCGGCGGATACTCCTACGAGCAGTACTTC
CDR3: CASSEELGGYSYEQYF

length: 13
size: -
J: TRBJ1-1
D: -
V: TRBV20-1
DNA: TGCAGTGCATCTCCGGGACAGAACACTGAAGCTTTCTTT
CDR3: CSASPGQNTEAFF

length: 14
size: -
J: TRBJ2-7
D: -
V: TRBV6-6
DNA: TGTGCCAGCAGTTACCGCGGGGACTCCTACGAGCAGTACTTC
CDR3: CASSYRGDSYEQYF

length: 13
size: -
J: TRBJ1-5
D: -
V: TRBV5-1
DNA: TGCGCCAGCTCATTTGAGGGTAATCAGCCCCAGCATTTT
CDR3: CASSFEGNQPQHF

length: 16
size: -
J: TRBJ1-1
D: -
V: TRBV29-1
DNA: TGCAGCGTTGACAAGGGGGGGGCCGGGAGGAACACTGAAGCTTTCTTT
CDR3: CSVDKGGAGRNTEAFF

length: 13
size: -
J: TRBJ1-2
D: -
V: TRBV25-1
DNA: TGTGCCAGCAGGCAAGGGGCCAACTATGGCTACACCTTC
CDR3: CASRQGANYGYTF